Described below is a single TCR beta chain sequence and its context. There is no known antigen for this receptor. It has no much larger one-base neighbor in the sample; base qualities were not kept. Deletion took 5 bases off V and 1 base off J, with a span of 17 bases between the germline ends. CDR1 MNHNY and CDR2 SVGAGI were looked up in the germline V gene (reference sequence). The CDR3 sequence holds 16 residues, the cysteine and phenylalanine included. Only the CDR3 part of the read is kept: 48 bases, read in frame from the first base. This sample is drawn from a study of tumor-infiltrating lymphocytes in oesophageal squamous cell carcinoma (dated by TCRdb to the mid-2010s). Libraries came from PCR. TCRdb records Illumina HiSeq 2000 as the sequencer. TCRdb cleaned the public reads at Q25 with fastp, built clones with MiXCR and kept in-frame beta chains. Records with the same CDR3 protein are collapsed into one entry carrying the most frequent genes and DNA. Counted in this sample were roughly 16,000 distinct CDR3 sequences; 47% of them appeared once. The ten largest clones take up approximately 44% of the sample.

Recombination linked TRBV6-6 to TRBJ1-1; TRBD1 is possibly the D segment (6 matching bases). The TCR sequence derives from a female donor with esophageal squamous cell carcinoma. The sequenced sample was normal esophageal tissue next to the tumor. This receptor has the CDR3 CASSRGSGGENTEAFF. The DNA sequence follows: TGTGCCAGCAGTAGGGGGAGTGGAGGGGAGAACACTGAAGCTTTCTTT.